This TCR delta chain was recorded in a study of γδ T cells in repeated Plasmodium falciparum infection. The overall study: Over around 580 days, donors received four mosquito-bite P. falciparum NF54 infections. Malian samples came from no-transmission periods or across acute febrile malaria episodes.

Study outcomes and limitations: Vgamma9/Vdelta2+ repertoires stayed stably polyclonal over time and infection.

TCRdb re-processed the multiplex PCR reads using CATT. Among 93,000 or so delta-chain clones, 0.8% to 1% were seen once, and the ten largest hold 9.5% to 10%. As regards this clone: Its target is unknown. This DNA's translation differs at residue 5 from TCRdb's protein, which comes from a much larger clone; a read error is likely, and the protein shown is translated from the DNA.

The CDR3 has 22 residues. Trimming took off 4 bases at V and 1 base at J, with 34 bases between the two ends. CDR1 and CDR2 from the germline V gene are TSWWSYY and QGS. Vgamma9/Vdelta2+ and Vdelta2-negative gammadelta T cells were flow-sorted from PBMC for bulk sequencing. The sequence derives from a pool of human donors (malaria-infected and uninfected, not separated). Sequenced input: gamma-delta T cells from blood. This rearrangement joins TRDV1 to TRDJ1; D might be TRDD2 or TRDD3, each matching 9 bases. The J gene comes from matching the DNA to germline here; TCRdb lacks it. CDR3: CALGGPGLPTFLGDRGTDKLIF. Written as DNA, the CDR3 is TGTGCTCTTGGGGGGCCCGGCCTTCCTACGTTCTTGGGGGATAGGGGCACCGATAAACTCATCTTT.